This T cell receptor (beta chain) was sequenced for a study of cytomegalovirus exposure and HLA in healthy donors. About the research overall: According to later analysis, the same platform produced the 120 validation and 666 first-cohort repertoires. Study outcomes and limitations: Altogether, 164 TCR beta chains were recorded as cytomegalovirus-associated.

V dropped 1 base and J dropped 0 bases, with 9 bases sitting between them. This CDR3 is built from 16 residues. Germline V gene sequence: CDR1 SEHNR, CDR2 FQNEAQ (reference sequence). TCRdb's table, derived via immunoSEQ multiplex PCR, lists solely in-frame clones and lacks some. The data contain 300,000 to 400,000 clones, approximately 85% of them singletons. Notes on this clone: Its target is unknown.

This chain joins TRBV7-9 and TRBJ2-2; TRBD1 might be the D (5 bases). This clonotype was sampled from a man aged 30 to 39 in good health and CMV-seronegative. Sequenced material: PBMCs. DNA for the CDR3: TGTGCCAGCAGCTTAGTGGCAGGGACGAACACCGGGGAGCTGTTTTTT. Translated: CASSLVAGTNTGELFF.